This entry lists 18 T cell receptor beta chains sequenced from one sample in a study of blood T cell repertoires in COVID-19. Using immunoSEQ multiplex PCR, the repertoire was profiled, and TCRdb retains in-frame clones only, with some absent. The data show about 59,000 clones, roughly 87% seen once. Sequencing used peripheral blood. These receptors were obtained from an elderly man in a cohort sampled during active COVID-19.

This clone was counted a few times. The chain combines TRBV7-3 with TRBJ2-1, with unresolved D. Germline loops: CDR1 SGHTA, CDR2 FQGTGA. The length of the CDR3 is 15 residues. Trimming removed 3 bases from V and 3 bases from J, with 12 bases in between. The CDR3 coding sequence is TGTGCCAGCAGCTTCGGTCCCTCTAACTACAATGAGCAGTTCTTC. Protein product: CASSFGPSNYNEQFF.

This clone turned up a few times. This chain joins TRBV27 and TRBJ2-7; TRBD1 agrees at 8 bases. The germline gives CDR1 MNHEY, CDR2 SMNVEV (reference sequence). The length of the CDR3 is 13 residues. V was pared by 8 bases and J by 3 bases, with 6 bases of the junction left unmatched. In DNA form, the CDR3 reads TGTGCCAGCGGCCCGACAGGGGTCTACGAGCAGTACTTC. Translating it yields CASGPTGVYEQYF.

The chain is built from TRBV6-5 and TRBJ1-4; possible D gene TRBD1, 6 bases. Germline CDR1 MNHEY, CDR2 SVGAGI. Deletions cut 6 bases from V and 7 bases from J, with 15 bases between. This CDR3 region has 14 residues. The CDR3 here is CASRQFTGSEKLFF. The CDR3 DNA follows: TGTGCCAGCAGACAGTTCACAGGGAGTGAAAAACTGTTTTTT.

The J gene is TRBJ1-1, the V gene TRBV19; D call uncertain. The ends were cut back, 3 bases at V and 0 bases at J, with 8 bases in the middle. CDR1 is LNHDA and CDR2 is SQIVND in the germline V gene (reference sequence). The CDR3 has 14 amino acids. The CDR3 region is CASSMEGLNTEAFF. DNA for the CDR3: TGTGCCAGTAGTATGGAGGGCTTGAACACTGAAGCTTTCTTT.

This rearrangement joins TRBV6-5 to TRBJ1-5, with 10 bases matching TRBD1. CDR3 length: 15 residues. V gave up 6 bases and J gave up 7 bases; unmatched junction bases: 9. Looked up from germline, CDR1 is MNHEY and CDR2 is SVGAGI. This CDR3 reads CASRIGTGDGQPQHF. For the CDR3, the DNA is TGTGCCAGCAGAATAGGGACAGGGGATGGCCAGCCCCAGCATTTT.

The chain combines TRBV7-9 with TRBJ1-5; 8 bases are shared with TRBD1. This CDR3 comprises 15 residues. Per the germline V gene, CDR1 is SEHNR and CDR2 is FQNEAQ (reference sequence). V shed 1 base and J 6 bases; nucleotides not matched to a gene: 5. CDR3 DNA: TGTGCCAGCAGCTTAGGGACAGGGAAGGGTCAGCCCCAGCATTTT. Amino acid sequence: CASSLGTGKGQPQHF. The full variable domain, with the rest looked up from reference TRBV7-9 and TRBJ1-5, is DTGVSQNPRHKITKRGQNVTFRCDPISEHNRLYWYRQTLGQGPEFLTYFQNEAQLEKSRLLSDRFSAERPKGSFSTLEIQRTEQGDSAMYLCASSLGTGKGQPQHFGDGTRLSIL.

This clone appeared a single time. This chain joins TRBV12-3 or TRBV12-4 and TRBJ1-2; TRBD1 might be the D (6 bases). The CDR3 loop spans 13 amino acids. Trimming shortened V by 5 bases and J by 7 bases, and 14 bases separated the two germline ends. In DNA, the CDR3 is TGTGCCAGCAGTCGACAGGATTTCCGTGGCTACACCTTC. This gives the protein CASSRQDFRGYTF.

This clone was counted between two and nine times. The DNA of the CDR3 is TGCAGCGTTATGGCAGGGAGGACCCAGCCCCAGCATTTT. Its protein is CSVMAGRTQPQHF. This chain joins TRBV29-1 and TRBJ1-5; tentative D call: TRBD1 (5 bases). Looked up from germline, CDR1 is SQVTM and CDR2 is ANQGSEA. The CDR3 runs to 13 residues. Trimming pared 5 bases from V and 7 bases from J, leaving 15 bases between.

The chain uses TRBV5-6 and TRBJ2-5, with TRBD1 identical over 8 bases. Trimming cost V 4 bases and J 4 bases; bases outside gene matches: 3. CDR1 is SGHDT, CDR2 YYEEEE, per germline. The CDR3 contains 13 residues. Here the CDR3 reads CASSKGTGETQYF. The CDR3 nucleotides read TGTGCCAGCAGCAAAGGGACAGGAGAGACCCAGTACTTC.

The CDR3, as DNA: TGTGCCAGCAGTCCGCAGACAGGGAGCAATCAGCCCCAGCATTTT. Protein sequence: CASSPQTGSNQPQHF. The genes are TRBV6-6 and TRBJ1-5; 7 nucleotides agree with TRBD1. CDR1 is MNHNY and CDR2 is SVGAGI in the germline V gene (reference sequence). The CDR3 extends over 15 amino acids. The junction had 5 bases not matched to a gene; V was cut back by 5 bases and J by 1 base.

The chain combines TRBV14 with TRBJ1-1; 7 nucleotides agree with TRBD1. The germline V gene has CDR1 SGHDN and CDR2 FVKESK. This CDR3 spans 14 amino acids. With 0 bases clipped from V and 6 bases from J, the junction kept 4 bases outside the gene matches. The CDR3 DNA follows: TGTGCCAGCAGCCAAGAGGCCAGGGGGGCTGAAGCTTTCTTT. It encodes CASSQEARGAEAFF.

The gene calls are TRBV5-1 and TRBJ2-2; 7 nucleotides align to TRBD2. The trim removed 0 bases at V and 4 bases at J, leaving 6 bases unmatched. Germline values: CDR1 SGHRS, CDR2 YFSETQ. The CDR3 sequence is 16 residues long. The CDR3 region is CASSLGGGLSTGELFF. CDR3 sequence (DNA): TGCGCCAGCAGCTTGGGCGGGGGACTGAGCACCGGGGAGCTGTTTTTT. Variable domain in full (rest from reference TRBV5-1 and TRBJ2-2): KAGVTQTPRYLIKTRGQQVTLSCSPISGHRSVSWYQQTPGQGLQFLFEYFSETQRNKGNFPGRFSGRQFSNSRSEMNVSTLELGDSALYLCASSLGGGLSTGELFFGEGSRLTVL.

This clone occurred once. Other DNA sequences in this specimen translate into the identical CDR3. The V and J genes are TRBV6-5 and TRBJ1-2, with D perhaps TRBD1 (6 bases). Per the germline V gene, CDR1 is MNHEY and CDR2 is SVGAGI. CDR3 length: 13 residues. V was shortened by 4 bases and J by 8 bases, with 14 bases between the two germline ends. The CDR3 nucleotides read TGTGCCAGCAGTTTGGGACAATCAAAAGGCTACACCTTC. Protein: CASSLGQSKGYTF.

The genes are TRBV9 and TRBJ2-3; a weak D match, TRBD2 (5 bases). V gave up 0 bases and J gave up 4 bases, with 12 bases separating them. The V gene's germline CDR1 is SGDLS and CDR2 YYNGEE. CDR3 length: 15 amino acids. The CDR3 spells CASSVGVPAADTQYF. DNA of the CDR3: TGTGCCAGCAGCGTAGGGGTACCAGCGGCAGATACGCAGTATTTT. The full variable domain, its missing parts supplied by reference TRBV9 and TRBJ2-3, is DSGVTQTPKHLITATGQRVTLRCSPRSGDLSVYWYQQSLDQGLQFLIQYYNGEERAKGNILERFSAQQFPDLHSELNLSSLELGDSALYFCASSVGVPAADTQYFGPGTRLTVL.

This clone showed up just once. CDR3 coding DNA: TGTGCCAGCAGTTACTCACAGCAGCAGCCCCAGCATTTT. Residues: CASSYSQQQPQHF. V is TRBV6-2 or TRBV6-3 and J is TRBJ1-5; D gene uncertain. V lost 0 bases and J lost 7, with 7 bases in between. Germline V gene data show CDR1 as MNHEY and CDR2 as SVGEGT. The CDR3 covers 13 residues.

The sample holds one count of this clone. The chain uses TRBV7-3 and TRBJ2-2; possible D gene TRBD1, 5 bases. The germline gives CDR1 SGHTA, CDR2 FQGTGA. Trimming cost V 5 bases and J 4 bases, with 14 bases left between them. This CDR3 spans 15 amino acids. CDR3 nucleotides: TGTGCCAGCAGCCCAAGTGCAGGGCTCACCGGGGAGCTGTTTTTT. Amino acid sequence: CASSPSAGLTGELFF. Together with reference TRBV7-3 and TRBJ2-2, the CDR3 gives the full variable domain: GAGVSQTPSNKVTEKGKYVELRCDPISGHTALYWYRQSLGQGPEFLIYFQGTGAADDSGLPNDRFFAVRPEGSVSTLKIQRTERGDSAVYLCASSPSAGLTGELFFGEGSRLTVL.

The chain combines TRBV27 with TRBJ2-3; perhaps TRBD1 as D (5 bases). The germline V gene encodes CDR1 MNHEY and CDR2 SMNVEV (reference sequence). This CDR3 region has 14 residues. Between the trimmed V and J ends, which lost 0 bases and 6 bases, there was a span of 10 bases. The CDR3 spells CASSLSQGTDTQYF. The DNA for the CDR3 is TGTGCCAGCAGTTTATCCCAGGGAACGGATACGCAGTATTTT.

V is TRBV4-2 and J is TRBJ1-2, with no clear D. CDR1 is LGHNA and CDR2 is YNFKEQ in the germline V gene. V was cut by 0 bases and J by 3 bases, with 11 bases left in between. The CDR3 extends over 15 amino acids. The CDR3 DNA is TGTGCCAGCAGCCAAGAAGAGGGAAGAGACTATGGCTACACCTTC. This translates into CASSQEEGRDYGYTF.